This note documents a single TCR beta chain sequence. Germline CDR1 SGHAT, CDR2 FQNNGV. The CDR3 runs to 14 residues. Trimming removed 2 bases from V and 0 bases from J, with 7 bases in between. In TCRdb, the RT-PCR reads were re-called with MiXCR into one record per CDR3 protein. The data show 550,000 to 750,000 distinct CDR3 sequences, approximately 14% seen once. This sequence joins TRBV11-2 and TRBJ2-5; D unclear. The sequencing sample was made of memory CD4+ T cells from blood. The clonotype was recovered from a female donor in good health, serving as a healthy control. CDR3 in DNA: TGTGCCAGCAGCTTAAGGTGGGACCAAGAGACCCAGTACTTC. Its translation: CASSLRWDQETQYF.